The rows below give T cell receptor beta chains drawn from one sample of a study of cytomegalovirus exposure and HLA in healthy donors. The assay was immunoSEQ multiplex PCR, and TCRdb's table has in-frame clones only and misses some. The sample shows about 110,000 clones, roughly 76% of them seen only once. Sample: PBMCs. These receptor sequences come from a woman in her fifties or sixties in good health and CMV-seropositive. The CDR3 runs from the conserved cysteine through the conserved F or W. The order of the fields is V gene, D gene, clone size, J gene, CDR3 protein, CDR3 DNA. D genes are given only for firm matches. Where a row states a size, it is once, few, many or the class of an expanded clone; other rows omit it.

>TRBV11-2|TRBD1|NA|TRBJ1-4
CASRATGGINEKLFF
TGTGCCAGCAGAGCAACAGGGGGGATTAATGAAAAACTGTTTTTT
>TRBV6-1|NA|NA|TRBJ2-7
CASSARYYEQYF
TGTGCCAGCAGTGCCCGCTACTACGAGCAGTACTTC
>TRBV19|TRBD1|NA|TRBJ2-3
CASRGQGWTDTQYF
TGTGCCAGTAGGGGACAGGGTTGGACAGATACGCAGTATTTT
>TRBV9|NA|NA|TRBJ2-3
CASSARDKDTDTQYF
TGTGCCAGCAGCGCACGGGACAAGGACACAGATACGCAGTATTTT
>TRBV2|TRBD2|once|TRBJ2-1
CASRAGGGPYNEQFF
TGTGCCAGCAGAGCGGGAGGGGGCCCCTACAATGAGCAGTTCTTC
>TRBV29-1|NA|NA|TRBJ1-3
CSVEDGGTERSGNTIYF
TGCAGCGTTGAAGATGGGGGGACCGAGCGCTCTGGAAACACCATATATTTT
>TRBV6-5|NA|NA|TRBJ2-7
CASSLLSEQYF
TGTGCCAGCAGTTTGTTGTCGGAGCAGTACTTC
>TRBV6-1|TRBD2|NA|TRBJ2-1
CASSWGLDNEQFF
TGTGCCAGCAGTTGGGGACTAGACAATGAGCAGTTCTTC
>TRBV13|TRBD2|NA|TRBJ2-1
CASSLVASGGNEQFF
TGTGCCAGCAGCTTAGTCGCTAGCGGGGGGAATGAGCAGTTCTTC
>TRBV5-4|NA|NA|TRBJ2-7
CASSPYGRGFDYEQYF
TGTGCCAGCAGCCCCTATGGACGGGGTTTTGATTACGAGCAGTACTTC
>TRBV28|TRBD2|few|TRBJ2-3
CASSLIGTSGGGDTQYF
TGTGCCAGCAGTTTAATCGGGACTAGCGGGGGGGGAGATACGCAGTATTTT
>TRBV5-1|NA|once|TRBJ1-6
CASSLGLGQGSPLHF
TGCGCCAGCAGCTTGGGACTCGGGCAGGGTTCACCCCTCCACTTT
>TRBV5-6|NA|NA|TRBJ1-4
CASSRDGVGEKLFF
TGTGCCAGCAGCCGAGACGGGGTAGGGGAAAAACTGTTTTTT
>TRBV6-5|TRBD1|once|TRBJ2-2
CASSYNRGQGELFF
TGTGCCAGCAGTTACAACAGGGGGCAAGGGGAGCTGTTTTTT
>TRBV11-2|NA|NA|TRBJ1-4
CASSKDSGHNEKLFF
TGTGCCAGCAGCAAAGACTCGGGACACAATGAAAAACTGTTTTTT
>TRBV7-2|TRBD1|NA|TRBJ2-6
CASSVGTGLSGANGLTF
TGTGCCAGCAGCGTCGGGACAGGGTTGTCTGGGGCCAACGGCCTGACTTTC
>TRBV7-9|TRBD1|NA|TRBJ1-5
CASSSDREAQHF
TGTGCCAGCAGCTCGGACAGGGAGGCCCAGCATTTT
>TRBV5-5|NA|NA|TRBJ1-1
CASSTAWAVITEAFF
TGTGCCAGCAGCACGGCGTGGGCAGTCATCACTGAAGCTTTCTTT
>TRBV6-5|NA|NA|TRBJ2-3
CASSYAGTTDTQYF
TGTGCCAGCAGTTACGCGGGTACCACAGATACGCAGTATTTT
>TRBV7-2|NA|few|TRBJ1-6
CASAAGYNSPLHF
TGTGCCAGTGCGGCAGGGTATAATTCACCCCTCCACTTT
>TRBV20-1|NA|NA|TRBJ1-3
CSARDTDTIYF
TGCAGTGCTAGAGATACAGACACCATATATTTT
>TRBV18|NA|NA|TRBJ1-3
CASSPDSSGNTIYF
TGTGCCAGCTCACCCGACAGTTCTGGAAACACCATATATTTT
>TRBV15|NA|NA|TRBJ1-5
CATSRDGGPGGNQPQHF
TGTGCCACCAGCAGAGATGGAGGGCCGGGTGGCAATCAGCCCCAGCATTTT
>TRBV9|TRBD1|NA|TRBJ2-7
CASSVGGDRGEQYF
TGTGCCAGCAGCGTAGGGGGAGACAGGGGCGAGCAGTACTTC
>TRBV2|TRBD1|few|TRBJ1-4
CASSDRGDYEKLFF
TGTGCCAGCAGTGACAGGGGGGATTATGAAAAACTGTTTTTT
>TRBV27|TRBD2|NA|TRBJ2-1
CASSLRTSGSYNEQFF
TGTGCCAGCAGTTTAAGGACTAGCGGGAGCTACAATGAGCAGTTCTTC
>TRBV5-1|NA|few|TRBJ2-7
CASSLEGGYDEQYF
TGCGCCAGCAGCTTGGAGGGGGGGTACGACGAGCAGTACTTC
>TRBV19|NA|NA|TRBJ2-5
CASSIVEGETQYF
TGTGCCAGTAGTATCGTAGAGGGAGAGACCCAGTACTTC
>TRBV27|TRBD2|NA|TRBJ2-1
CASSLELARSYNEQFF
TGTGCCAGCAGTTTAGAACTAGCGAGGTCCTACAATGAGCAGTTCTTC
>TRBV7-8|NA|few|TRBJ2-7
CASSPQTSGYDYEQYF
TGTGCCAGCAGTCCCCAAACATCCGGGTATGACTACGAGCAGTACTTC
>TRBV7-3|NA|NA|TRBJ2-7
CASSPGGAAQHEQYF
TGTGCCAGCAGCCCCGGCGGAGCGGCCCAGCACGAGCAGTACTTC
>TRBV27|NA|NA|TRBJ1-2
CAERGGYGYTF
TGTGCCGAGAGGGGGGGCTATGGCTACACCTTC
>TRBV4-1|NA|NA|TRBJ1-5
CASSQGRAREEPQHF
TGCGCCAGCAGCCAAGGCAGGGCCCGGGAGGAGCCCCAGCATTTT
>TRBV12-2|NA|NA|TRBJ2-3
CASRLKPGLAGDTQYF
TGTGCAAGTCGCCTCAAGCCGGGACTAGCGGGAGATACGCAGTATTTT
>TRBV19|TRBD2|once|TRBJ2-3
CASSPPRGAGFTDTQYF
TGTGCCAGTAGTCCCCCCCGAGGAGCGGGGTTCACAGATACGCAGTATTTT
>TRBV5-6|TRBD1|NA|TRBJ1-5
CASSLGQGHQPQHF
TGTGCCAGCAGCTTGGGACAGGGGCATCAGCCCCAGCATTTT
>TRBV5-6|NA|NA|TRBJ2-3
CASSLGGVGEIPDTQYF
TGTGCCAGCAGCTTGGGAGGTGTCGGTGAAATTCCAGATACGCAGTATTTT
>TRBV19|NA|NA|TRBJ1-5
CASSVDRSQPQHF
TGTGCCAGTAGTGTCGACAGGTCTCAGCCCCAGCATTTT
>TRBV5-6|NA|few|TRBJ1-1
CASSRAGPAFF
TGTGCCAGCAGCCGAGCCGGTCCCGCTTTCTTT
>TRBV4-3|TRBD1|NA|TRBJ2-4
CASSRGTGVKNIQYF
TGCGCCAGCAGCCGGGGAACAGGGGTCAAAAACATTCAGTACTTC
>TRBV7-3|TRBD2|NA|TRBJ2-1
CASSVGLAIYNEQFF
TGTGCCAGCAGCGTGGGACTAGCCATCTACAATGAGCAGTTCTTC
>TRBV27|NA|NA|TRBJ2-3
CASSLEVGTGGSFTDTQYF
TGTGCCAGCAGTTTGGAGGTGGGAACGGGGGGCTCATTCACAGATACGCAGTATTTT
>TRBV21-1|NA|NA|TRBJ2-1
CASSKAPGAESNEQFF
TGTGCCAGCAGCAAAGCGCCGGGAGCGGAGAGCAATGAGCAGTTCTTC
>TRBV2|TRBD2|NA|TRBJ2-1
CASSEGLAGGPYNEQFF
TGTGCCAGCAGTGAAGGACTAGCGGGGGGGCCATACAATGAGCAGTTCTTC
>TRBV7-2|TRBD2|NA|TRBJ2-5
CATAPGLAGYETQYF
TGTGCCACAGCCCCAGGACTAGCGGGTTATGAGACCCAGTACTTC